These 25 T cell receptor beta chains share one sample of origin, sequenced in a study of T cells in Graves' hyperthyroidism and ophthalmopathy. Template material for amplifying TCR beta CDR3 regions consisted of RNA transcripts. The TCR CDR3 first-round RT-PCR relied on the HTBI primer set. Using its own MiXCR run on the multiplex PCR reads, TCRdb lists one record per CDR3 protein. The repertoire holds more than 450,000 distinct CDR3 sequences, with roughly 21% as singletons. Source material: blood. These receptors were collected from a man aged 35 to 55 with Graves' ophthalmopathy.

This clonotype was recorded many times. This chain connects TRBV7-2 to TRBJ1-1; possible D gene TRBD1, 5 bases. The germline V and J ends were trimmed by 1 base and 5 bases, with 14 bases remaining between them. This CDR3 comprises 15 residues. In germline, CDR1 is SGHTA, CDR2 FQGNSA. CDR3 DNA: TGTGCCAGCAGCTTAGGAGAGGGGTGGGGAACTGAAGCTTTCTTT. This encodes CASSLGEGWGTEAFF.

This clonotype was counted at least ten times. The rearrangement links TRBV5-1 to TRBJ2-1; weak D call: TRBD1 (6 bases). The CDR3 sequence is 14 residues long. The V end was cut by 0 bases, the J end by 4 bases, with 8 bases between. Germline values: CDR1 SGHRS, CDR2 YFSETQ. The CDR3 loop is CASSLETGYNEQFF. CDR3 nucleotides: TGCGCCAGCAGCTTGGAGACAGGATACAATGAGCAGTTCTTC.

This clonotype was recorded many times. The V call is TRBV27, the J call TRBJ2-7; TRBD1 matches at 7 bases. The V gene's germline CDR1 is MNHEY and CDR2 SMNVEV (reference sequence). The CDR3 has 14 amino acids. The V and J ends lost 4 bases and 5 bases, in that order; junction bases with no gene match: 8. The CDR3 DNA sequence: TGTGCCAGCAGTTCAAGGGGGCCAGTGGACGAGCAGTACTTC. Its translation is CASSSRGPVDEQYF.

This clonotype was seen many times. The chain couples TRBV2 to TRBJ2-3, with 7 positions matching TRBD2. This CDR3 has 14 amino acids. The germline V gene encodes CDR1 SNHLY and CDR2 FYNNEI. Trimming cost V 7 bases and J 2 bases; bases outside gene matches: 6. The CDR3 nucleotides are TGTGCCAGCACCGGACTAGATTCCACAGATACGCAGTATTTT. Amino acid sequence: CASTGLDSTDTQYF.

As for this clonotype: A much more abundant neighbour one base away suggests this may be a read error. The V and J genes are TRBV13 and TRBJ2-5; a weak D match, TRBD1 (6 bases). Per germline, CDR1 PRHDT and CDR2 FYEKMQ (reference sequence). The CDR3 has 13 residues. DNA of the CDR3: TGTGCCAGCAGATGGGACACCCAAGAGCCCCAGTACTTC. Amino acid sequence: CASRWDTQEPQYF.

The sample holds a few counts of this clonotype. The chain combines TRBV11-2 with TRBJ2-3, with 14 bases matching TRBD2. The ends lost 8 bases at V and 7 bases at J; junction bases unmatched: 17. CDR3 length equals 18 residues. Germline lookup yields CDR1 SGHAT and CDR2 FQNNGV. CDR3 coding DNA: TGTGCCAGCGGATACCCCCCTACCGGGACTAGCGGGAGTAATACGCAGTATTTT. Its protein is CASGYPPTGTSGSNTQYF.

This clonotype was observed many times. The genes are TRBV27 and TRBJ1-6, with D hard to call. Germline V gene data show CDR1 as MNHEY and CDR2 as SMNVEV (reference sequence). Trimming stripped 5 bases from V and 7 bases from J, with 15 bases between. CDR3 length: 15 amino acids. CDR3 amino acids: CASSPAGNSNSPLHF. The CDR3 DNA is TGTGCCAGCAGTCCCGCCGGAAATTCCAATTCACCCCTCCACTTT.

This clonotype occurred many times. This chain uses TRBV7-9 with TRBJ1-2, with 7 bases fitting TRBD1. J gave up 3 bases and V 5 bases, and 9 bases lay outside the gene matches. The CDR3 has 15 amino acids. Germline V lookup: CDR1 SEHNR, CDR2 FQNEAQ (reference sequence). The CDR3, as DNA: TGTGCCAGCAGCCTATCGACAGGGACTTACTATGGCTACACCTTC. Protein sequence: CASSLSTGTYYGYTF. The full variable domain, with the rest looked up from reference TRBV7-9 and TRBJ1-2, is DTGVSQNPRHKITKRGQNVTFRCDPISEHNRLYWYRQTLGQGPEFLTYFQNEAQLEKSRLLSDRFSAERPKGSFSTLEIQRTEQGDSAMYLCASSLSTGTYYGYTFGSGTRLTVV.

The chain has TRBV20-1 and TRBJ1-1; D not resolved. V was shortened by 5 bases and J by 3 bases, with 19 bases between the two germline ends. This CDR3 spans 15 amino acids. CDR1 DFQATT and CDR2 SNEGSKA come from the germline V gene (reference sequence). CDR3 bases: TGCAGTGCTGCCAAACCCGCCTCTGCAGACACTGAAGCTTTCTTT. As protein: CSAAKPASADTEAFF.

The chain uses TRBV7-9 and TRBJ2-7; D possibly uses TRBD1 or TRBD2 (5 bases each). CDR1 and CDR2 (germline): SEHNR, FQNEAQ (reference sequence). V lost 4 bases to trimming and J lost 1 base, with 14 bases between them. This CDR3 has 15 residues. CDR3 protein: CASSSRTGPSYEQYF. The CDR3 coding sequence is TGTGCCAGCAGCTCCAGAACGGGGCCTTCCTACGAGCAGTACTTC. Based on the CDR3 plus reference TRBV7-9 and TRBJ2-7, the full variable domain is DTGVSQNPRHKITKRGQNVTFRCDPISEHNRLYWYRQTLGQGPEFLTYFQNEAQLEKSRLLSDRFSAERPKGSFSTLEIQRTEQGDSAMYLCASSSRTGPSYEQYFGPGTRLTVT.

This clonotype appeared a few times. Here the CDR3 DNA reads TGTGCCAGCAGTTACGGGGGCGGGGCAGGATGGGATACGCAGTATTTT. This translates into CASSYGGGAGWDTQYF. The chain links TRBV6-5 to TRBJ2-3; D is tentatively TRBD1 or TRBD2 (6 bases each). The CDR3 spans 16 residues. Germline V CDR1 and CDR2: MNHEY, SVGAGI. With 2 bases removed from V and 6 bases from J, the gap between germline ends came to 18 bases.

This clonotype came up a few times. The CDR3 sequence is CASSLRGLAGGGETQYF. The DNA of the CDR3 is TGTGCCAGCAGCTTGAGGGGACTAGCGGGAGGAGGCGAGACCCAGTACTTC. The chain recombines TRBV5-4 with TRBJ2-5; 15 positions match TRBD2. CDR1 and CDR2 from the germline V gene are SGHNT and YYREEE (reference sequence). V lost 1 base, J lost 5 bases, and 6 bases stayed unmatched. The CDR3 spans 17 residues.

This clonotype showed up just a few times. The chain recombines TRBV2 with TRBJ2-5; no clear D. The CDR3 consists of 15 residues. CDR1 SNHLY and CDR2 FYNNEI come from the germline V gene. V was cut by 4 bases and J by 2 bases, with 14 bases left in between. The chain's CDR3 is CASSGTSWVQETQYF. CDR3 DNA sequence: TGTGCCAGCAGTGGAACGTCCTGGGTTCAAGAGACCCAGTACTTC. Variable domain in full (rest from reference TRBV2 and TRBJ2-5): EPEVTQTPSHQVTQMGQEVILRCVPISNHLYFYWYRQILGQKVEFLVSFYNNEISEKSEIFDDQFSVERPDGSNFTLKIRSTKLEDSAMYFCASSGTSWVQETQYFGPGTRLLVL.

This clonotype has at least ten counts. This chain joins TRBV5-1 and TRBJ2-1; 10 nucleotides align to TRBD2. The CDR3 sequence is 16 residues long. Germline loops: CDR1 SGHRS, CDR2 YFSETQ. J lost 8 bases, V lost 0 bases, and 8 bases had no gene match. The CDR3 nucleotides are TGCGCCAGCAGCTTGGATCCTAGCGGGAGTGGCTATGAGCAGTTCTTC. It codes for CASSLDPSGSGYEQFF.

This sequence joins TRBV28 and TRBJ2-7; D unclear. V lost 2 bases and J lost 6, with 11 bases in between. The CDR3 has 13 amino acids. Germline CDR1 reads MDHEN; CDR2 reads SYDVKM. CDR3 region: CASSLPIVIEQYF. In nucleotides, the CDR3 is TGTGCCAGCAGTTTACCAATCGTAATCGAGCAGTACTTC.

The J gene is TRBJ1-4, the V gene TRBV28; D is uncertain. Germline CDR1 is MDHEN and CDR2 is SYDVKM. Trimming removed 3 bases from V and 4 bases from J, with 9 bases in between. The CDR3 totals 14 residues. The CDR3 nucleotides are TGTGCCAGCAGTTTTCAACTGTTTAATGAAAAACTGTTTTTT. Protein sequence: CASSFQLFNEKLFF. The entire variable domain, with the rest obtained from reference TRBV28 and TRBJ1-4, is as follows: DVKVTQSSRYLVKRTGEKVFLECVQDMDHENMFWYRQDPGLGLRLIYFSYDVKMKEKGDIPEGYSVSREKKERFSLILESASTNQTSMYLCASSFQLFNEKLFFGSGTQLSVL.

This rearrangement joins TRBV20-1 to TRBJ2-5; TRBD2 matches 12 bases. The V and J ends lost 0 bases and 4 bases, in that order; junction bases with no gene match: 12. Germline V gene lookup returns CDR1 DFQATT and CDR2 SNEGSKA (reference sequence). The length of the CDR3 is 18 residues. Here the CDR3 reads CSARDTLAGGPRGETQYF. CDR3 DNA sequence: TGCAGTGCTAGAGATACGCTAGCGGGGGGGCCGAGGGGAGAGACCCAGTACTTC.

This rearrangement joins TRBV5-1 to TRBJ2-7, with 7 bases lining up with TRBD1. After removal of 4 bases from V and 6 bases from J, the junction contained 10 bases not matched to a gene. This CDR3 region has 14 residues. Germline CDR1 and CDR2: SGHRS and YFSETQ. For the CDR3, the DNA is TGCGCCAGCAGCCTCTTAGACAGGGTGGGCGAGCAGTACTTC. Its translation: CASSLLDRVGEQYF.

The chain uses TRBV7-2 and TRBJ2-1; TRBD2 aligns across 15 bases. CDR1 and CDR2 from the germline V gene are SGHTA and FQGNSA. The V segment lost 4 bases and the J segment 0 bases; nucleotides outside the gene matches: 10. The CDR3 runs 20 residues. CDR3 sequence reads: CASSWGLAGGKSSSYNEQFF. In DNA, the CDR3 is TGTGCCAGCAGCTGGGGACTAGCGGGGGGCAAAAGCAGCTCCTACAATGAGCAGTTCTTC.

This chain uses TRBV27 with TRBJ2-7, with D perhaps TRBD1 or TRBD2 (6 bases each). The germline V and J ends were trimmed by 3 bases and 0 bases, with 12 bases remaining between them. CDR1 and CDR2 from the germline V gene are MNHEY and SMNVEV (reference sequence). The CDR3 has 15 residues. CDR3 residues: CASSLGGPSSYEQYF. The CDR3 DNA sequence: TGTGCCAGCAGTTTGGGGGGCCCCAGCTCCTACGAGCAGTACTTC.

CDR3 region: CAWNQGSTNEKLFF. The CDR3 DNA sequence: TGTGCCTGGAACCAGGGGTCCACTAATGAAAAACTGTTTTTT. V and J are TRBV30 and TRBJ1-4, with TRBD1 as a possible D gene (6 bases). The V end was cut by 4 bases, the J end by 2 bases, with 11 bases between. Germline V gives CDR1 GTSNPN, CDR2 SVGIG (reference sequence). This CDR3 contains 14 residues. The full variable domain, its missing parts supplied by reference TRBV30 and TRBJ1-4, is SQTIHQWPATLVQPVGSPLSLECTVEGTSNPNLYWYRQAAGRGLQLLFYSVGIGQISSEVPQNLSASRPQDRQFILSSKKLLLSDSGFYLCAWNQGSTNEKLFFGSGTQLSVL.

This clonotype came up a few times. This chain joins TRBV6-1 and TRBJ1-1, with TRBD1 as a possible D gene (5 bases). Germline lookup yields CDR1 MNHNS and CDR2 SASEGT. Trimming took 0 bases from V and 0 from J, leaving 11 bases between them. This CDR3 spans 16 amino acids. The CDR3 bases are TGTGCCAGCAGTGAAGCGGTGGGGCTCATGAACACTGAAGCTTTCTTT. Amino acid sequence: CASSEAVGLMNTEAFF.

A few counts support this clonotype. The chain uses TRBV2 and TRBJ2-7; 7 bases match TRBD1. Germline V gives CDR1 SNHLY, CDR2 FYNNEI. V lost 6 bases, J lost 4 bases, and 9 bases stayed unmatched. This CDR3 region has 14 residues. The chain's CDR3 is CASRRQGPDYEQYF. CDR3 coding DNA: TGTGCCAGCAGACGACAGGGACCTGATTACGAGCAGTACTTC.

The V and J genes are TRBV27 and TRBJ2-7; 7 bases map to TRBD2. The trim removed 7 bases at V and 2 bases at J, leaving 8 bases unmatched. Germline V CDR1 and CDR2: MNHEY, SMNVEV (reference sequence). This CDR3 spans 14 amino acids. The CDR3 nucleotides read TGTGCCAGCATAGGTAGGGAGGGCCCCTACGAGCAGTACTTC. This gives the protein CASIGREGPYEQYF.

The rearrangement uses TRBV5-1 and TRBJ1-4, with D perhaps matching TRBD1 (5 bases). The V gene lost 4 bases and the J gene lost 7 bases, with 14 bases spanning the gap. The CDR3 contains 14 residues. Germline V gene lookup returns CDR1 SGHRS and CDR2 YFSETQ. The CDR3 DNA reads TGCGCCAGCAGCCCGGGACCTCGTACTGAAAAACTGTTTTTT. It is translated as CASSPGPRTEKLFF.